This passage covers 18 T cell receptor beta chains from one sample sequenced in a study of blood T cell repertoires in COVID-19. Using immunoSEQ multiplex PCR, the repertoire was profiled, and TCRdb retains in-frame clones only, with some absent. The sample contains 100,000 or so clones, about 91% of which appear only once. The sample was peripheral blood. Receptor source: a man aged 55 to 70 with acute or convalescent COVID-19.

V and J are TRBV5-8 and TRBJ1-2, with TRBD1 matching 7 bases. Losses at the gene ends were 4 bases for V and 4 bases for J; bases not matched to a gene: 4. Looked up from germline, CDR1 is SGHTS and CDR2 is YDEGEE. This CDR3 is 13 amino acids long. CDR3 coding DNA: TGTGCCAGCAGCGTTACAGGGGTCTATGGCTACACCTTC. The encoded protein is CASSVTGVYGYTF.

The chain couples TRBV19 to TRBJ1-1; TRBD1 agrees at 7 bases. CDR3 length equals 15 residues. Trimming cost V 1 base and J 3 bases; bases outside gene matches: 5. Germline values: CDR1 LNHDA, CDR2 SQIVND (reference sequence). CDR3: CASSIGQGLDTEAFF. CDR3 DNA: TGTGCCAGTAGTATAGGACAGGGTCTGGACACTGAAGCTTTCTTT.

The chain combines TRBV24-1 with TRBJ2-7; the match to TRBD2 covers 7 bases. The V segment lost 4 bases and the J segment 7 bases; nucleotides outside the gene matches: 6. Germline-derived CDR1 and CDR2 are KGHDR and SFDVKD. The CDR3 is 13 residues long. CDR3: CATSEVSGGEQYF. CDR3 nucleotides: TGTGCCACCAGTGAGGTTTCCGGGGGGGAGCAGTACTTC.

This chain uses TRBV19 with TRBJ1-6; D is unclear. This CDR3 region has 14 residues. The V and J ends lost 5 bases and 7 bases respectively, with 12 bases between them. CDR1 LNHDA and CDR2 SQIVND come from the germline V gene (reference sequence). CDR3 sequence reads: CASSGWVGNSPLHF. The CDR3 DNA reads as TGTGCCAGTAGTGGATGGGTCGGGAATTCACCCCTCCACTTT. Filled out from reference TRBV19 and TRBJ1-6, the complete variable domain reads DGGITQSPKYLFRKEGQNVTLSCEQNLNHDAMYWYRQDPGQGLRLIYYSQIVNDFQKGDIAEGYSVSREKKESFPLTVTSAQKNPTAFYLCASSGWVGNSPLHFGNGTRLTVT.

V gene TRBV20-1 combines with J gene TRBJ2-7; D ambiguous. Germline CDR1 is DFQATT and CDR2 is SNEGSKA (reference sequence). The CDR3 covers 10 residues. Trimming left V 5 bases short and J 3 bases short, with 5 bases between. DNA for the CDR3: TGCAGTGCTTTATACTACGAGCAGTACTTC. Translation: CSALYYEQYF.

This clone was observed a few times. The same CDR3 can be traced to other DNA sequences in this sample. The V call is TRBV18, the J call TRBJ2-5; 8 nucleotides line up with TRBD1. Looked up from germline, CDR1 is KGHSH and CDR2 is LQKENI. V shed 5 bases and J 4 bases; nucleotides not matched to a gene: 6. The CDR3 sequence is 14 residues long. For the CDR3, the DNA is TGTGCCAGCTCAGCCCAGGGGGCTGGAGAGACCCAGTACTTC. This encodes CASSAQGAGETQYF.

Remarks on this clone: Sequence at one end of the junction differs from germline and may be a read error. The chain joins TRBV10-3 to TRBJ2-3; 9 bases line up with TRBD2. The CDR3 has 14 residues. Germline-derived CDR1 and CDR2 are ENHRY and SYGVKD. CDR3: CAIRESRGGDTQYF. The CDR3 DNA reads TGTGCCATCAGGGAGTCGCGGGGGGGAGATACGCAGTATTTT.

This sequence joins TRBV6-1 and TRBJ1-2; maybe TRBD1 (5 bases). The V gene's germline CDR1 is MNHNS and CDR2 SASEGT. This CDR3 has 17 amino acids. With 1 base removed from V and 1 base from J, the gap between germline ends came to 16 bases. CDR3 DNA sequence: TGTGCCAGCAGTGAAGACCCAAGGAGGGGCTTTAACTATGGCTACACCTTC. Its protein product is CASSEDPRRGFNYGYTF.

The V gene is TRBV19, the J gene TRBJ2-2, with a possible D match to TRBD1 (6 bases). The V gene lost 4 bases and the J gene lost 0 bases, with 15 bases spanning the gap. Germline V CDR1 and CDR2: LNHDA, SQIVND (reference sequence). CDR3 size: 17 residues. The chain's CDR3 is CASSTQKQGTNTGELFF. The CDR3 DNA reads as TGTGCCAGTAGTACGCAAAAACAGGGAACGAACACCGGGGAGCTGTTTTTT.

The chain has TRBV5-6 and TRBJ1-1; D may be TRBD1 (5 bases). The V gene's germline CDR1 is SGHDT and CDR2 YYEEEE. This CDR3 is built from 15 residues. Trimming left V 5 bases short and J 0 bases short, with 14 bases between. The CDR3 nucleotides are TGTGCCAGCAGTATCCGGGGGAATATGAACACTGAAGCTTTCTTT. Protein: CASSIRGNMNTEAFF.

The CDR3 nucleotides are TGCGCCAGCAGCCAAGGTGGCGGAGCAAGCTCTGGAAACACCATATATTTT. Protein product: CASSQGGGASSGNTIYF. J is TRBJ1-3 and V is TRBV4-1; D remains ambiguous. The CDR3 covers 17 residues. V was trimmed by 1 base and J by 0 bases, leaving 13 bases between them. Germline V lookup: CDR1 MGHRA, CDR2 YSYEKL.

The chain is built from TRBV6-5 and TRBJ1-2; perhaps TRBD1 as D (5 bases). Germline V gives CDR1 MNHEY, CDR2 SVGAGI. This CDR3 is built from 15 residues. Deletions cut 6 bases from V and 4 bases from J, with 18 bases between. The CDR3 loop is CASSIDIDRIYGYTF. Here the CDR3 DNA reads TGTGCCAGCAGCATCGATATTGACAGAATCTATGGCTACACCTTC.

The CDR3 nucleotides read TGTGCCAGTAGTAACTTCGGACAGGGTGAACTGTTTTTT. Translated, it gives CASSNFGQGELFF. V usage is TRBV19 and J usage is TRBJ1-4, with TRBD1 matching 8 bases. The trim removed 4 bases at V and 12 bases at J, leaving 7 bases unmatched. The V gene's germline CDR1 is LNHDA and CDR2 SQIVND (reference sequence). This CDR3 region has 13 residues.

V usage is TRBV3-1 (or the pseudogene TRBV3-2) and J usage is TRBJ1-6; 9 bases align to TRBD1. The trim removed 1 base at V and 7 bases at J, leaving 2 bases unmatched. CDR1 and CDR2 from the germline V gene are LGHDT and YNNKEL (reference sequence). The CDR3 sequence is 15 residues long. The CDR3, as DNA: TGTGCCAGCAGCCAAGGACAGGGGGTGAATTCACCCCTCCACTTT. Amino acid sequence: CASSQGQGVNSPLHF.

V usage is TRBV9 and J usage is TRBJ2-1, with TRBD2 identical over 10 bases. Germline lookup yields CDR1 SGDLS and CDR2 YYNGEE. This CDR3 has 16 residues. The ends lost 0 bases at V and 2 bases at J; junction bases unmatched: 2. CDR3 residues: CASSVDSGRAYNEQFF. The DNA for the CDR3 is TGTGCCAGCAGCGTAGACAGCGGGAGGGCCTACAATGAGCAGTTCTTC. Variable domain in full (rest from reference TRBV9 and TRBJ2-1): DSGVTQTPKHLITATGQRVTLRCSPRSGDLSVYWYQQSLDQGLQFLIQYYNGEERAKGNILERFSAQQFPDLHSELNLSSLELGDSALYFCASSVDSGRAYNEQFFGPGTRLTVL.

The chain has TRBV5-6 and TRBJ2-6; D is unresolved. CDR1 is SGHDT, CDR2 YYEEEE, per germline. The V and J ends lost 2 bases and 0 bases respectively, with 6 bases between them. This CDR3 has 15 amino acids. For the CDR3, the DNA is TGTGCCAGCAGCTTCCCCTACTCTGGGGCCAACGTCCTGACTTTC. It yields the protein CASSFPYSGANVLTF.

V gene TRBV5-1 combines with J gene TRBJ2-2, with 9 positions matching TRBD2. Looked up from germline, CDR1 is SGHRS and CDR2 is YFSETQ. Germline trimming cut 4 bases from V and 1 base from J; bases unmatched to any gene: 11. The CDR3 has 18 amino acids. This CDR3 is CASSARLADTRNTGELFF. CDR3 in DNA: TGCGCCAGCAGCGCAAGACTAGCGGATACCAGGAACACCGGGGAGCTGTTTTTT.

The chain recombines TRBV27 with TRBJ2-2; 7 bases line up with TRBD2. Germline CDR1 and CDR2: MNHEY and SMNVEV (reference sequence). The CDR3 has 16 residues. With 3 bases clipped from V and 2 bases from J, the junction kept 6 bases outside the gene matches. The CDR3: CASSFGSGVNTGELFF. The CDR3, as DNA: TGTGCCAGCAGTTTCGGCAGCGGGGTAAACACCGGGGAGCTGTTTTTT.